The subject of this entry is one T cell receptor (beta chain). As yet, its antigen is unknown. As for time point: week 11, during vaccination. Each vaccine dose was 300 ug of mutant IDH1 20-mer peptide, with topical imiquimod. Germline CDR1 and CDR2: MNHNS and SASEGT. V was clipped by 6 bases and J by 12 bases; unmatched bases: 6. This CDR3 is 12 amino acids long. This sample is drawn from a study of a mutant IDH1 vaccine in newly diagnosed glioma. Looking at the study overall: With temozolomide cycles, or 4-6 weeks after radiotherapy alone, vaccination was started. Receipt of radiotherapy, temozolomide, or both preceded the study, and most received both.

Only in-frame clones appear in the TCRdb table, and some are missing; sequencing was by immunoSEQ multiplex PCR. Among tens of thousands of clones listed, roughly 80% were seen once. Findings and limits, study-wide: Pseudoprogression apparently lacked any relation to changes in top peripheral T cell clonotypes. Immune responses induced by the vaccine were seen in over 80% of patients, spanning multiple MHC alleles.

The receptor was derived from a man aged 30-40 years with glioma. The source material was PBMCs, sampled from a glioma patient whose treatment included an IDH1 peptide vaccine. This chain links TRBV6-1 with TRBJ2-1; TRBD2 matches 9 bases. CDR3: CASRPLRGGQFF. CDR3 nucleotides: TGTGCCAGCAGACCGCTGCGGGGGGGGCAGTTCTTC.